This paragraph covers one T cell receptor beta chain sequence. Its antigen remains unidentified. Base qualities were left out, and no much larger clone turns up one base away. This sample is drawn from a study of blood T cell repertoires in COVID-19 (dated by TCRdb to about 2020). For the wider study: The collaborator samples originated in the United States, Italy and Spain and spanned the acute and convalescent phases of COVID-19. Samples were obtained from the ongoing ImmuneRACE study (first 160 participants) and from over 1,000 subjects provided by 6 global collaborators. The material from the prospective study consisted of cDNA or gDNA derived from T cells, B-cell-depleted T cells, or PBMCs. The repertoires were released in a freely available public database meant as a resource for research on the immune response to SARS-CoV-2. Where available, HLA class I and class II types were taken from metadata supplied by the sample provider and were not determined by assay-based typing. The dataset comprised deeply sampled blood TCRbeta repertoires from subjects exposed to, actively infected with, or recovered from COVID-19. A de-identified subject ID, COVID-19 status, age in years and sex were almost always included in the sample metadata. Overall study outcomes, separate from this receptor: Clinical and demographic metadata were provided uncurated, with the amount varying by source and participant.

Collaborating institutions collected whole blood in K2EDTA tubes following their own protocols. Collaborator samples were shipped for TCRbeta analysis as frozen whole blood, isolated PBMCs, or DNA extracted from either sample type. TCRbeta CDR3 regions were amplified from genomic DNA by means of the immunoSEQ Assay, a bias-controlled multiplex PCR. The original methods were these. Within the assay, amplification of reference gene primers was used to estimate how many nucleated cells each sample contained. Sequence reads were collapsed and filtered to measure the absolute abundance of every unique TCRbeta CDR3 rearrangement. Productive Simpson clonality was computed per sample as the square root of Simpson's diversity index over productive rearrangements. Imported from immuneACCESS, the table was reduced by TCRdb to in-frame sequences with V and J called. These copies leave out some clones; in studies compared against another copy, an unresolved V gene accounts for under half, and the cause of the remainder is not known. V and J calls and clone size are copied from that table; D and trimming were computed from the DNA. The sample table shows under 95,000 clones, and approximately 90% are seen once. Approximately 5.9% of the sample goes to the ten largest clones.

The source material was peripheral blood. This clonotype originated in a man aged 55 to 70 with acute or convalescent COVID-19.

The base sequence is TGTGCCAGTAGTACCCGGGCCCGAGGCGGGAGCTACACCTTC. Its product reads: CASSTRARGGSYTF. This receptor chain uses TRBV19 and TRBJ1-2; no D segment can be confidently identified. From its cysteine to its phenylalanine, the CDR3 spans 14 amino acids. Just CDR3 DNA is preserved here, 42 bases in frame from base 1. Per the germline V gene (reference sequence), LNHDA is the CDR1 and SQIVND is the CDR2. Trimming at the junction amounts to 4 bases on V and 9 bases on J, and the germline ends lie 18 bases apart.